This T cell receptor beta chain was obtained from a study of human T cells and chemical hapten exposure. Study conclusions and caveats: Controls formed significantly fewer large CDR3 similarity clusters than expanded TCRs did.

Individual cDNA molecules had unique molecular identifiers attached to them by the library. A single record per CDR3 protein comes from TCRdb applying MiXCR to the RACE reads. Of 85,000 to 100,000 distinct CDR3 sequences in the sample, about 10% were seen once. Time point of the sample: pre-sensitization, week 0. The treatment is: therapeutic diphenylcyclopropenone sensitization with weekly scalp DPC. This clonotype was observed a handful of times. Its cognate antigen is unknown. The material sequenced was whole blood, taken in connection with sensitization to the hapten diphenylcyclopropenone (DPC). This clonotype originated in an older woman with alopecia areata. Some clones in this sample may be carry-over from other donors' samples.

The DNA for the CDR3 is TGTGCCAGCAGCCCCAGGGTCGGGACCAATTCACCCCTCCACTTT. Translated: CASSPRVGTNSPLHF. The chain employs TRBV5-5 and TRBJ1-6, with a possible D match to TRBD1 (5 bases). Germline CDR1 and CDR2: SGHKS and YYEKEE (reference sequence). This CDR3 has 15 amino acids. With 4 bases removed from V and 7 bases from J, the gap between germline ends came to 15 bases. Full variable domain (remainder filled in from reference TRBV5-5 and TRBJ1-6): DAGVTQSPTHLIKTRGQQVTLRCSPISGHKSVSWYQQVLGQGPQFIFQYYEKEERGRGNFPDRFSARQFPNYSSELNVNALLLGDSALYLCASSPRVGTNSPLHFGNGTRLTVT.